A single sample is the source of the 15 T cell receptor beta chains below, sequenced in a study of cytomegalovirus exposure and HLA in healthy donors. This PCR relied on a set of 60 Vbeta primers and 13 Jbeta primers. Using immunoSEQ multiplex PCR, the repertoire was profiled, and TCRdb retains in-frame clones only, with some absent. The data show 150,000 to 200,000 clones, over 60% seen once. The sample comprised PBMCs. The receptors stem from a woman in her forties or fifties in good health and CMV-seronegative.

CDR3 coding DNA: TGCGCCAGCAGCTTGGTGGCAGGGGAAGAGACCCAGTACTTC. Residues: CASSLVAGEETQYF. The chain couples TRBV5-1 to TRBJ2-5, with a weak D call TRBD1 (6 bases). This CDR3 spans 14 amino acids. Germline assignment: CDR1 SGHRS and CDR2 YFSETQ. V was shortened by 0 bases and J by 3 bases, with 9 bases between the two germline ends.

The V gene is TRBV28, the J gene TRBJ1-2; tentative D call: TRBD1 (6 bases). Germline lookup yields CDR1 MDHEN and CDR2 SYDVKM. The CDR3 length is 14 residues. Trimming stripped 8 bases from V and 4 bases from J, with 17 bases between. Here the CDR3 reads CASEKRGSGYGYTF. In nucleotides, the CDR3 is TGTGCCAGCGAGAAAAGGGGGAGCGGCTATGGCTACACCTTC.

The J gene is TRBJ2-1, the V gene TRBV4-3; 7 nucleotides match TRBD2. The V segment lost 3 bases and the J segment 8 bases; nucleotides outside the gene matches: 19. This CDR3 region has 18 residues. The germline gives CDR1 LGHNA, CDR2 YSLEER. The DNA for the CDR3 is TGCGCCAGCAGCCACCCCGCCGACGGGCGGGAGCTTGACCATGAGCAGTTCTTC. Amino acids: CASSHPADGRELDHEQFF.

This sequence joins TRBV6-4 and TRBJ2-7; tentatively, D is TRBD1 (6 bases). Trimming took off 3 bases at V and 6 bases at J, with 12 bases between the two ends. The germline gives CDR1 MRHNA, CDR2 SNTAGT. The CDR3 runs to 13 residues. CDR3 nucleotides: TGTGCCAGCAGTGAACAGGGATTTGGCGAGCAGTACTTC. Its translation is CASSEQGFGEQYF.

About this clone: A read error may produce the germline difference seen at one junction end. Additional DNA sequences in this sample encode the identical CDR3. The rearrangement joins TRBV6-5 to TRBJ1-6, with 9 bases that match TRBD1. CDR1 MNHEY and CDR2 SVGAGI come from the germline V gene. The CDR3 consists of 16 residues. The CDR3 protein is CASSYQGQGTNSPLHF. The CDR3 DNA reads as TGTGCCAGCAGTTACCAGGGACAGGGCACGAATTCCCCCCTCCACTTT.

CDR3 in amino acids: CASTKALSGEQFF. The CDR3 region has the DNA TGTGCCAGCACCAAGGCCCTGAGCGGTGAGCAGTTCTTC. This sequence joins TRBV14 and TRBJ2-1, with TRBD2 as a possible D gene (5 bases). CDR3 size: 13 residues. The germline gives CDR1 SGHDN, CDR2 FVKESK. Trimming took off 7 bases at V and 9 bases at J, with 16 bases between the two ends.

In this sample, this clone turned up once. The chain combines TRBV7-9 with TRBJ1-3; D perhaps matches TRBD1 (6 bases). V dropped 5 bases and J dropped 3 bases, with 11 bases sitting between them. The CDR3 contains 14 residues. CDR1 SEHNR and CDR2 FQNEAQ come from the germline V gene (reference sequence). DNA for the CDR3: TGTGCCAGCAGCCCCCAGGACAGTGGAAACACCATATATTTT. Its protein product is CASSPQDSGNTIYF.

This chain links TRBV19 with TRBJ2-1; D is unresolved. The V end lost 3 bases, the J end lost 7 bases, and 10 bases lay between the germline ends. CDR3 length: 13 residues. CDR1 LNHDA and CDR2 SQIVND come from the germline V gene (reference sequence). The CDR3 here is CASSINRANEQFF. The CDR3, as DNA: TGTGCCAGTAGTATCAATCGAGCAAATGAGCAGTTCTTC.

Written as DNA, the CDR3 is TGTGCCACCCGCCCACGGGGGGGAGGAGGCTACACCTTC. Translating gives CATRPRGGGGYTF. The chain uses TRBV28 and TRBJ1-2; tentatively, D is TRBD1 (5 bases). The CDR3 covers 13 residues. Germline V lookup: CDR1 MDHEN, CDR2 SYDVKM. V lost 10 bases, J lost 8 bases, and 20 bases lay in between.

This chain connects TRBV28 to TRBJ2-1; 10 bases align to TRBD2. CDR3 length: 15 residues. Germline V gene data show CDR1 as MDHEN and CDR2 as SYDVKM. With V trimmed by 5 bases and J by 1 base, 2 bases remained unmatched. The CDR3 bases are TGTGCCAGCAGTCAAGCGGGAGGGTCCTACAATGAGCAGTTCTTC. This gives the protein CASSQAGGSYNEQFF.

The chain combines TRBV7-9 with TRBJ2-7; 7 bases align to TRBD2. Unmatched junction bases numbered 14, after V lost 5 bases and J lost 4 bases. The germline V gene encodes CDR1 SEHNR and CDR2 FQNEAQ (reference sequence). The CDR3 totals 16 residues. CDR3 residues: CASSEGSGGPGYEQYF. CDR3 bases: TGTGCCAGCAGCGAAGGGTCGGGAGGCCCTGGATACGAGCAGTACTTC. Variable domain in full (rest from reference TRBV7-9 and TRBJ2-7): DTGVSQNPRHKITKRGQNVTFRCDPISEHNRLYWYRQTLGQGPEFLTYFQNEAQLEKSRLLSDRFSAERPKGSFSTLEIQRTEQGDSAMYLCASSEGSGGPGYEQYFGPGTRLTVT.

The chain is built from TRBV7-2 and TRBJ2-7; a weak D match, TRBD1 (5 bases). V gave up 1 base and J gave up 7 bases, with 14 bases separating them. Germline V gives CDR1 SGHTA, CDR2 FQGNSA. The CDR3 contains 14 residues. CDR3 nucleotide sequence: TGTGCCAGCAGCTTAGTCCAGGGTCTGGGGGAGCAGTACTTC. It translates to CASSLVQGLGEQYF.

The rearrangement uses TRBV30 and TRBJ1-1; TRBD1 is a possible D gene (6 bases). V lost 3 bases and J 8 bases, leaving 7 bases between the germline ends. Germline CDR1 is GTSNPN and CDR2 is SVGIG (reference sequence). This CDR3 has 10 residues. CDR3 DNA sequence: TGTGCCTGGAGCCAGGGGGAAGCTTTCTTT. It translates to CAWSQGEAFF.

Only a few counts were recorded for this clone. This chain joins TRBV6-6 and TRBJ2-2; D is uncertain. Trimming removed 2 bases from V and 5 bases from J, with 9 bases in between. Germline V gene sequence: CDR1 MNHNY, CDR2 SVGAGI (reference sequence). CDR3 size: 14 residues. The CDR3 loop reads CASSYGSGTGELFF. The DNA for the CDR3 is TGTGCCAGCAGTTACGGTTCCGGGACCGGGGAGCTGTTTTTT.

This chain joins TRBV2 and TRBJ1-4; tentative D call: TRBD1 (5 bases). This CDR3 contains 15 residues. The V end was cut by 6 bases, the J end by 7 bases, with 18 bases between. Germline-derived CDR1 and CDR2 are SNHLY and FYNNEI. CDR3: CASSGVRVFSEKLFF. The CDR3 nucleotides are TGTGCCAGCAGCGGCGTCAGGGTGTTCTCTGAAAAACTGTTTTTT.